This T cell receptor beta chain originates from a study of blood T cells in healthy people across ages. Regarding the study as a whole: Underestimates were what the diversity estimates from one million T cells were considered to be. Leaving the PBMCs unsorted stopped any conclusive comparison of naive versus antigen-experienced cells. Older age coincided with a roughly linear decline in TCR beta diversity per million T cells.

There are 13 residues in the CDR3. Trimming cost V 5 bases and J 6 bases, with 14 bases left between them. From germline, CDR1 is SGHTA and CDR2 FQGNSA. Primed by a sample-barcoded 5' primer and a J-beta primer mix, a second PCR proceeded for roughly 6 to 12 cycles. MiXCR, run by TCRdb on the 5' RACE reads, gives a single entry per CDR3 protein. The sample gives 650,000 to 800,000 distinct CDR3 sequences, roughly 44% of which show up once; about a fifth is in the top ten. Worth noting for this clonotype: The antigen is not known.

This clonotype was sampled from a man aged 55 to 70 in good health. Sample: blood. J is TRBJ2-7 and V is TRBV7-2, with D perhaps being TRBD1 or TRBD2 (5 bases each). CDR3 nucleotide sequence: TGTGCCAGCAGCGTAGTTTTTGGGACCGAGCAGTACTTC. This codes for CASSVVFGTEQYF. The whole variable domain, filled in from reference TRBV7-2 and TRBJ2-7, reads GAGVSQSPSNKVTEKGKDVELRCDPISGHTALYWYRQSLGQGLEFLIYFQGNSAPDKSGLPSDRFSAERTGGSVSTLTIQRTQQEDSAVYLCASSVVFGTEQYFGPGTRLTVT.